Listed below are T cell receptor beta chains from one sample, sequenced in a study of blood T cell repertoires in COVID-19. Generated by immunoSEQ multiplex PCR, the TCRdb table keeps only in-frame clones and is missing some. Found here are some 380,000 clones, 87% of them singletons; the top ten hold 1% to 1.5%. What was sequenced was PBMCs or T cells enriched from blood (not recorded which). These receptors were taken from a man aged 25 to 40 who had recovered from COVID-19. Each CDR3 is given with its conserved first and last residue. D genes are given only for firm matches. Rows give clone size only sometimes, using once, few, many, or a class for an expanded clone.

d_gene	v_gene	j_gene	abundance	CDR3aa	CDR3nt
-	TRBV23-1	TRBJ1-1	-	CASSKTEDTEAFF	TGCGCCAGCAGTAAGACCGAGGACACTGAAGCTTTCTTT
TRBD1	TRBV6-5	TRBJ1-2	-	CASKGDSTNYGYTF	TGTGCCAGCAAAGGGGACAGCACTAACTATGGCTACACCTTC
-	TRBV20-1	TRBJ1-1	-	CSARTIVGAFF	TGCAGTGCTAGGACCATAGTCGGGGCTTTCTTT
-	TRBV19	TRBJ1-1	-	CASSDRTNTEAFF	TGTGCCAGTTCGGACAGAACGAACACTGAAGCTTTCTTT
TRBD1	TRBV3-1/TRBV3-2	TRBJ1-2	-	CASSGEGQYGYTF	TGTGCCAGCAGCGGAGAGGGACAGTATGGCTACACCTTC
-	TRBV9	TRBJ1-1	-	CASSALGVGGTNTEAFF	TGTGCCAGCAGCGCCCTGGGTGTGGGAGGGACGAACACTGAAGCTTTCTTT
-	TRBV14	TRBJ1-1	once	CASSQDVGALPSEAFF	TGTGCCAGCAGCCAAGATGTGGGGGCATTACCCAGTGAAGCTTTCTTT
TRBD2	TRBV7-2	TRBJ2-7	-	CASSFWGGTSEQYF	TGTGCCAGCAGCTTCTGGGGGGGTACTTCCGAGCAGTACTTC
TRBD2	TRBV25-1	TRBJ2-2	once	CASLGLAGGLSTGELFF	TGTGCCAGTCTAGGACTAGCGGGGGGGCTAAGCACCGGGGAGCTGTTTTTT
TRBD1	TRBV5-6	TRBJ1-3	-	CASSLGQGFGNTIYF	TGTGCCAGCAGCTTGGGACAGGGATTTGGAAACACCATATATTTT